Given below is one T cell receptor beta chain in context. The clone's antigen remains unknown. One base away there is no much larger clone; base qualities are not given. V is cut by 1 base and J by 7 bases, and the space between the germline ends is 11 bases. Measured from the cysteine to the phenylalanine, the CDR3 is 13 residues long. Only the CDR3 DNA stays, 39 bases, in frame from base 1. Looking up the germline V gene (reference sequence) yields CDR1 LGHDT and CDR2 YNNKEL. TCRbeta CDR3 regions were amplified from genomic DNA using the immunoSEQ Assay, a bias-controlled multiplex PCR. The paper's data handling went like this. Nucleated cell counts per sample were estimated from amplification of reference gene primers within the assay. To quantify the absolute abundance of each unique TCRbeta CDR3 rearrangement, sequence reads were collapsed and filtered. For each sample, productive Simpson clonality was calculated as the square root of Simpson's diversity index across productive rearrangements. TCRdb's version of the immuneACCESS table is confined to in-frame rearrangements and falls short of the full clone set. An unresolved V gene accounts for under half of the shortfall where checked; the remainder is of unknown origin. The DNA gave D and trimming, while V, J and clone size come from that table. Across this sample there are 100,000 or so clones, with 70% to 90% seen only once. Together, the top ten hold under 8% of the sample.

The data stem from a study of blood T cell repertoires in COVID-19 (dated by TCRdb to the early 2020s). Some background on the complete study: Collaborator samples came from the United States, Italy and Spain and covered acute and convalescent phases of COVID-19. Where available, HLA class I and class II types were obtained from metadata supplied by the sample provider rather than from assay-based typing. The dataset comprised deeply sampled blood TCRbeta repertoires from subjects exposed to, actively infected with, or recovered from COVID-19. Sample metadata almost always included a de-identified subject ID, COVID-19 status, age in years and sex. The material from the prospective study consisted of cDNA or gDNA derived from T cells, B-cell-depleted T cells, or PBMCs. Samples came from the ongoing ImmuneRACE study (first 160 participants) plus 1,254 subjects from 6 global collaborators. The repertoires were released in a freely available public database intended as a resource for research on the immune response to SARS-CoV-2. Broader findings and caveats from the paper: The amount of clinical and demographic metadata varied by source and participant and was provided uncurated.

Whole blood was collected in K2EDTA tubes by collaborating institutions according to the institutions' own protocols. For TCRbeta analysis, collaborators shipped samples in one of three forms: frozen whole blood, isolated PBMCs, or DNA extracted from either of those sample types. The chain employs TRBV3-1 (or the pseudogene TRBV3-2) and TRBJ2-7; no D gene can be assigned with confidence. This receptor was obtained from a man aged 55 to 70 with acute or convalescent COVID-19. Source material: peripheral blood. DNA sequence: TGTGCCAGCAGCCAAGTCCGCCCGGAGGAGCAGTACTTC. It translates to CASSQVRPEEQYF.